Each of the 21 T cell receptor beta chains below was sequenced from the same sample in a study of T cell repertoires in cytomegalovirus infection. The antigens of these receptors remain unknown. TCRdb re-derived calls from the reads in MiXCR, one entry per CDR3 protein. The sample has some 800,000 distinct CDR3 sequences, approximately 32% seen once. Sequencing used cultured CD8+ T cells from PBMCs, obtained from culture after CMV antigen stimulation. The receptors here all came from a human donor in good health (CMV status not recorded). Some clones in this sample may be carry-over from other donors' samples.

CDR3 amino acids: CASSVRTGISTDTQYF. CDR3 bases: TGTGCCAGCAGCGTCCGGACAGGGATAAGCACAGATACGCAGTATTTT. This chain connects TRBV9 to TRBJ2-3; 8 bases agree with TRBD1. The germline V gene has CDR1 SGDLS and CDR2 YYNGEE. CDR3 length equals 16 residues. Unmatched junction bases numbered 5, after V lost 2 bases and J lost 0 bases.

This clonotype was seen many times. CDR3 nucleotides: TGTGCCAGCAGTGAGAGGACAGGGTATCAGCCCCAGCATTTT. The encoded protein is CASSERTGYQPQHF. The chain carries TRBV2 and TRBJ1-5; TRBD1 agrees at 8 bases. The CDR3 contains 14 residues. From germline, CDR1 is SNHLY and CDR2 FYNNEI. The J segment lost 5 bases and the V segment lost 3 bases, leaving 3 bases of the junction unmatched.

There are a few counts of this clonotype. The V gene is TRBV5-6, the J gene TRBJ1-2; no reliable D call. The CDR3 totals 14 residues. V shed 4 bases and J shed 8 bases, with 18 bases lying between them. CDR1 is SGHDT and CDR2 is YYEEEE in the germline V gene. The CDR3 DNA sequence: TGTGCCAGCAGCCCCAGTGTAGGGATCGGGGGCTACACCTTC. Translating it yields CASSPSVGIGGYTF.

This clonotype appeared a few times. The rearrangement uses TRBV2 and TRBJ1-1; 9 bases align to TRBD1. The CDR3 has 14 residues. Germline values: CDR1 SNHLY, CDR2 FYNNEI. Losses at the gene ends were 6 bases for V and 4 bases for J; bases not matched to a gene: 6. CDR3 sequence: CASRPDRGITEAFF. CDR3 bases: TGTGCCAGCAGACCCGACAGGGGGATCACTGAAGCTTTCTTT.

The chain carries TRBV7-9 and TRBJ1-4, with TRBD1 matching over 9 bases. V was clipped by 4 bases and J by 7 bases; unmatched bases: 4. The length of the CDR3 is 14 residues. In germline, CDR1 is SEHNR, CDR2 FQNEAQ (reference sequence). This CDR3 reads CASSSGQGTEKLFF. The CDR3 bases are TGTGCCAGCAGCTCCGGACAGGGGACTGAAAAACTGTTTTTT.

V usage is TRBV5-5 and J usage is TRBJ2-3; D unresolved. From germline, CDR1 is SGHKS and CDR2 YYEKEE (reference sequence). The V gene lost 2 bases and the J gene lost 3 bases, with 7 bases spanning the gap. The CDR3 has 13 residues. CDR3 DNA sequence: TGTGCCAGCAGCTTCGAACAGACAGATACGCAGTATTTT. Amino acids: CASSFEQTDTQYF. Full variable domain (remainder filled in from reference TRBV5-5 and TRBJ2-3): DAGVTQSPTHLIKTRGQQVTLRCSPISGHKSVSWYQQVLGQGPQFIFQYYEKEERGRGNFPDRFSARQFPNYSSELNVNALLLGDSALYLCASSFEQTDTQYFGPGTRLTVL.

The rearrangement uses TRBV6-2 or TRBV6-3 and TRBJ2-7; D remains unclear. Deletions cut 4 bases from V and 1 base from J, with 11 bases between. The germline CDR1 and CDR2 sequences are MNHEY and SVGEGT. The CDR3 sequence is 14 residues long. CDR3 residues: CASSSPRESYEQYV. The CDR3 DNA is TGTGCCAGCAGTTCCCCCCGAGAGTCCTACGAGCAGTACGTC.

CDR3 bases: TGTGCCAGCAGTGGGGGCAGGACAGGGGTCCCCCCTCGCTACACCTTC. Amino acids: CASSGGRTGVPPRYTF. This rearrangement joins TRBV2 to TRBJ1-2; TRBD1 matches at 9 bases. Germline V gives CDR1 SNHLY, CDR2 FYNNEI. The CDR3 is made up of 16 amino acids. V gave up 4 bases and J gave up 9 bases; unmatched junction bases: 15.

The V and J genes are TRBV24-1 and TRBJ2-3; TRBD1 matches at 11 bases. CDR1 KGHDR and CDR2 SFDVKD come from the germline V gene. This CDR3 is 15 amino acids long. V shed 5 bases and J 4 bases; nucleotides not matched to a gene: 4. CDR3 amino acids: CATSAGTGGPDTQYF. In nucleotides, the CDR3 is TGTGCCACCAGTGCCGGGACAGGGGGGCCAGATACGCAGTATTTT.

This clonotype was detected a few times. The rearrangement uses TRBV11-3 and TRBJ2-2; 7 bases are a match to TRBD1. The CDR3 loop spans 16 amino acids. V gave up 4 bases and J gave up 0 bases; unmatched junction bases: 5. CDR1 and CDR2 (germline): SGHNT, YENEEA. The CDR3 DNA follows: TGTGCCAGCAGCTCTAGACAGGGCACGAACACCGGGGAGCTGTTTTTT. This gives the protein CASSSRQGTNTGELFF.

This clonotype was counted a single time. A much more abundant neighbour one base away suggests this may be a read error. This chain links TRBV6-2 or TRBV6-3 with TRBJ2-2, with D maybe TRBD1 (6 bases). Germline V CDR1 and CDR2: MNHEY, SVGEGT. CDR3 length: 16 amino acids. Here the CDR3 DNA reads TGTGCCAACAGTTCACAGGGTTACCCGAACACCGGGGAGCTGTTTTTT. Translated: CANSSQGYPNTGELFF.

There are many counts of this clonotype. The chain has TRBV7-2 and TRBJ2-7; D may be TRBD1 or TRBD2 (5 bases each). This CDR3 comprises 13 residues. Trimming pared 0 bases from V and 5 bases from J, leaving 8 bases between. Germline V gene lookup returns CDR1 SGHTA and CDR2 FQGNSA. The CDR3 region has the DNA TGTGCCAGCAGCTTAGCACTAGGGGACGAGCAGTACGTC. It encodes CASSLALGDEQYV.

The rearrangement links TRBV7-9 to TRBJ1-2; D possibly corresponds to TRBD1 (6 bases). Germline values: CDR1 SEHNR, CDR2 FQNEAQ (reference sequence). CDR3 length equals 15 residues. V was pared by 5 bases and J by 5 bases, with 18 bases between. The DNA for the CDR3 is TGTGCCAGCAGCACGAGCATGGACAGATATTATGGCTACACCTTC. Translating it yields CASSTSMDRYYGYTF.

This clonotype was seen ten or more times. V usage is TRBV7-9 and J usage is TRBJ2-1; the D is unclear. Germline V CDR1 and CDR2: SEHNR, FQNEAQ (reference sequence). The CDR3 has 16 residues. V shed 5 bases and J shed 4 bases, with 18 bases lying between them. CDR3 region: CASSPEPARGYNEQFF. CDR3 coding DNA: TGTGCCAGCAGCCCAGAACCAGCGAGAGGTTACAATGAGCAGTTCTTC.

The V gene is TRBV27, the J gene TRBJ1-1; the D gene is possibly TRBD1 (5 bases). Germline V lookup: CDR1 MNHEY, CDR2 SMNVEV (reference sequence). Trimming took off 0 bases at V and 2 bases at J, with 13 bases between the two ends. The CDR3 runs 16 residues. CDR3 in amino acids: CASSLSMAGTNTEAFF. The CDR3 DNA sequence: TGTGCCAGCAGTTTATCGATGGCAGGGACTAACACTGAAGCTTTCTTT.

This chain connects TRBV11-3 to TRBJ2-7; D uncertain. Germline V gives CDR1 SGHNT, CDR2 YENEEA. V was pared by 1 base and J by 5 bases, with 12 bases between. CDR3 length equals 14 residues. The CDR3 sequence: CASSLGRKSNEQYF. DNA of the CDR3: TGTGCCAGCAGCTTAGGCAGGAAGTCCAACGAGCAGTACTTC.

The chain joins TRBV10-3 to TRBJ2-1; D perhaps matches TRBD1 (5 bases). The V gene's germline CDR1 is ENHRY and CDR2 SYGVKD. Trimming took off 8 bases at V and 0 bases at J, with 11 bases between the two ends. CDR3 size: 14 residues. Here the CDR3 DNA reads TGTGCCATCGGGGCCGCGAGCTCCTACAATGAGCAGTTCTTC. Protein product: CAIGAASSYNEQFF.

This clonotype was detected a few times. V and J are TRBV6-5 and TRBJ2-5; D remains unclear. Germline values: CDR1 MNHEY, CDR2 SVGAGI. Trimming took 4 bases from V and 2 from J, leaving 11 bases between them. There are 14 residues in the CDR3. For the CDR3, the DNA is TGTGCCAGCAGTTCCGTCGATAGGCAAGAGACCCAGTACTTC. It yields the protein CASSSVDRQETQYF.

The sample holds a few counts of this clonotype. The V call is TRBV7-8, the J call TRBJ1-2, with a possible D match to TRBD1 (6 bases). The CDR3 sequence is 15 residues long. Germline assignment: CDR1 SGHVS and CDR2 FQNEAQ. Trimming left V 1 base short and J 4 bases short, with 13 bases between. Here the CDR3 DNA reads TGTGCCAGCAGCTTAGTGGACAGTACGACCTATGGCTACACCTTC. It yields the protein CASSLVDSTTYGYTF.

This clonotype was recorded many times. The chain joins TRBV7-9 to TRBJ1-1; TRBD1 might be the D (5 bases). The germline gives CDR1 SEHNR, CDR2 FQNEAQ (reference sequence). V shed 1 base and J shed 0 bases, with 15 bases lying between them. This CDR3 comprises 17 residues. The CDR3 region is CASSLGRRGRMNTEAFF. CDR3 sequence (DNA): TGTGCCAGCAGCTTAGGCCGCCGGGGACGGATGAACACTGAAGCTTTCTTT.

V usage is TRBV4-1 and J usage is TRBJ2-7, with a weak D call TRBD1 (8 bases). Deletions cut 0 bases from V and 4 bases from J, with 19 bases between. Germline CDR1 and CDR2: MGHRA and YSYEKL. CDR3 length equals 17 residues. Here the CDR3 reads CASSQEGGQGALYEQYF. For the CDR3, the DNA is TGCGCCAGCAGCCAAGAGGGAGGGCAGGGGGCCTTATACGAGCAGTACTTC.